This T cell receptor (beta chain) was sequenced in a study of blood T cell repertoires in COVID-19. Overall study context: Sites across the United States, Italy and Spain contributed samples from acute and convalescent COVID-19.

This clone appeared a single time. Original handling: By means of reference gene primer amplification, nucleated cell counts were estimated. Using immunoSEQ multiplex PCR, the repertoire was profiled, and TCRdb retains in-frame clones only, with some absent. From that table come the V and J calls and clone size; the DNA was used to work out D and trimming. The sample lists 300,000 to 400,000 clones; 65% to 90% were seen once. This study enrolled people aged roughly 18 to 90 from roughly 24 US geographic areas. Clinical histories supplied by participants themselves formed the basis of cohort assignment. The sequencing sample was made of PBMCs or T cells enriched from blood (not recorded which). The sequence derives from a woman aged 40 to 50 with acute COVID-19.

The CDR3 nucleotides are TGTGCCAGCAGCATGACAGGGGTCAGCAATCAGCCCCAGCATTTT. This encodes CASSMTGVSNQPQHF. V usage is TRBV21-1 and J usage is TRBJ1-5; TRBD1, as called in the table, went unchecked against the DNA. TRBV21-1 is given as a pseudogene. This CDR3 region has 15 residues.